This T cell receptor beta chain originates from a study of human T cells and chemical hapten exposure. In the study overall: An area of 2 cm by 2 to 2.5 cm on upper inner arm skin received 2% DPC for sensitization. Upper-back patch tests with 0.01% DPC were read at 6 days.

Time point specified: patch test 1, 2 weeks after DPC sensitization. Regarding treatment: therapeutic diphenylcyclopropenone sensitization with weekly scalp DPC. The V end was cut by 3 bases, the J end by 4 bases, with 11 bases between. Germline CDR1 is SGDLS and CDR2 is YYNGEE. The CDR3 contains 14 residues. The library tagged individual cDNA molecules with unique molecular identifiers. Per the original methods: Samples held a median of roughly 100,000 TCRs, range about 20,000–690,600. One entry per CDR3 protein results from TCRdb running MiXCR on the RACE reads. TCRdb, rather than the study authors, made the V and J calls. The table has about 360,000 distinct CDR3 sequences, under 9% seen once.

The chain couples TRBV9 to TRBJ2-1, with a tentative D call TRBD2 (6 bases). The TCR originated in a young woman with alopecia areata. Some clones in this sample may be carry-over from other donors' samples. The sample in question was whole blood, obtained in connection with sensitization to the hapten diphenylcyclopropenone (DPC). The CDR3: CASSAGLAYNEQFF. The DNA of the CDR3 is TGTGCCAGCAGCGCGGGACTCGCGTACAATGAGCAGTTCTTC.